Here is one T cell receptor (beta chain) with its context. What it binds is not known. Assay: immunoSEQ multiplex PCR; the TCRdb copy retains only in-frame clones and omits some. The sample has around 140,000 clones, 90% seen once. CDR1 and CDR2 (germline): LNHDA, SQIVND (reference sequence). This CDR3 region has 15 residues. V lost 5 bases, J lost 7 bases, and 10 bases stayed unmatched. The entry originates in a study of OX40 agonist ivuxolimab in advanced cancers. Background on the study: An agonistic human IgG2 monoclonal antibody against OX40 (CD134) was given. One patient with hepatocellular carcinoma and two with cutaneous melanoma, three in all, had partial responses. The study, taken as a whole, reports: Certain nonresponders likewise exhibited a low normalized T-cell clonal expansion. Dose levels from 0.1 to 3.0 mg/kg saw CD4+ and CD8+ blood T cells expand clonally by week 6.

The sequence derives from an adult with an advanced solid tumor such as melanoma, head and neck, liver or kidney cancer. The J gene is TRBJ1-5, the V gene TRBV19, with 8 nucleotides matching TRBD1. The material sequenced was CD4+ or CD8+ T cells sorted from blood, taken in a trial of the OX40 agonist ivuxolimab. The CDR3 is CASSAGGQGYQPQHF. The CDR3 DNA sequence: TGTGCCAGTAGTGCAGGAGGACAGGGCTACCAGCCCCAGCATTTT.